The TCR beta chain described here comes from a study of beta chain features in type 1 diabetes (dated by TCRdb to between 2018 and 2020). About the investigation overall: Mean age, gender distribution, total cell number and subset yield were not different between patients and healthy donors. A total of some 110 million sorted cells were examined across all samples, and the number of cells per subset was strongly correlated with RNA yield. The study compared TCRB repertoires of sorted circulating CD4+ T cell subsets between recently diagnosed type 1 diabetes patients and matched healthy donors. Naive and central memory subsets were obtained from all 28 donors, but regulatory and stem cell-like memory subsets were isolated from only 8 patients and roughly eight healthy donors. The paper's findings and limits, for the study overall: The naive, central memory and regulatory TCRB repertoires appeared to resemble one another more closely among patients than among healthy donors. In all four CD4+ subsets, TCRB CDR3 length was moderately but significantly shorter in type 1 diabetes patients. Because cDNA was sequenced instead of genomic DNA, highly expressing activated cells could be over-represented, though the groups showed no difference in activation or CD3 levels. Shorter templates might have been favored by PCR, but patient and control samples were amplified and corrected together, so both groups would have been affected equally by any skew. At VDJ recombination sites, patients with type 1 diabetes made fewer insertions and deleted more nucleotides, a pattern implying thymic rearrangement abnormalities. HLA sub-analyses involved small numbers of individuals, so any influence of HLA type on TCRB rearrangement remained unresolved.

The sample holds a few counts of this clone. No cognate antigen has been identified for it. Base quality data are lacking; no much larger clone is found one base away. From each donor, a single peripheral blood sample of around 0.12 L on average was drawn into heparinised tubes. Naive, central memory, regulatory and stem cell-like memory CD4+ T cells were sorted on a BD FACSAria II using a panel including CD45RO, CCR7, CD25, CD127, CD95 and CD27. Purity was above 95% for every sorted population. PBMCs were separated immediately by Lymphoprep density gradient centrifugation and were stained directly, without being cultured. So that batch effects would be minimized, each experiment stained and sorted samples in pairs, pairing one healthy donor with one patient. Sequences SEHNR (CDR1) and FQNEAQ (CDR2) are obtained from the germline V gene (reference sequence). Its CDR3 holds 13 amino acids, cysteine through phenylalanine. Only the CDR3 DNA is retained, 39 bases long and in frame from the first base. The V and J ends are trimmed by 5 bases and 3 bases, leaving 10 bases between them.

The entire isolated RNA was reverse transcribed using the High Capacity cDNA Reverse Transcription Kit, and thus expressed TCRB transcripts were sequenced. Deep immunoSEQ sequencing was applied to naive, central memory and regulatory T cell samples, giving an average of around 3.8 million total reads per sample. Sorted cells were lysed in RLT buffer and RNA was extracted with DNase-treated RNeasy Micro or Mini kits, depending on cell number. Each cell subset was processed on its own to prevent cross-contamination, while patient and healthy donor samples were processed together. TCRB sequences were amplified from cDNA with the immunoSEQ multiplex PCR, producing 87-bp fragments spanning the CDR3 region. The amplicons were sequenced using the Illumina HiSeq platform. The authors' analysis ran thus. Synthetic template baselines were used to correct PCR bias computationally, reads within Hamming distance 2 were collapsed together, and singletons that could not be merged were discarded. Reads were aligned to IMGT to assign V, D and J genes, CDR3 length, and insertions or deletions at six rearrangement sites. Within each subset, clonotype counts were normalized to sorted cell number, after which true diversity and Gini coefficients were computed with the tcR R package. The overlap coefficient, calculated on TCRB nucleotide sequences, was used to measure repertoire sharing. As a proxy for the pre-selection repertoire, out-of-frame TCRB sequences from naive cells were analyzed. TCRdb provides this immuneACCESS table in a form limited to in-frame rearrangements. Some clones are lacking; in checked studies, under half of them reflect an unresolved V gene, and why the rest are absent is not known. That table gives V, J and clone size, and the DNA gave D and trimming. This sample has 810,000 or so clones in its table, and roughly 15% of those were observed once. 0.02% to 0.03% of the sample comes from the top ten.

This chain joins TRBV7-9 to TRBJ1-1; confidence is insufficient to name the D gene. The clonotype comes from a woman aged 18-29 years in good health. The sample comprised naive CD4+ T cells from blood. In the paper's terms, the cell subset or site label means: true naive CD4+ T cells. Here the CDR3 is given as CASSTGAYTEAFF. The sequenced DNA: TGTGCCAGCAGCACTGGAGCGTACACTGAAGCTTTCTTT.